Listed here are 5 T cell receptor beta chains from one sample, sequenced in a study of shared T cell receptors in the human thymus. Sequencing used immunoSEQ multiplex PCR; TCRdb keeps in-frame clones, though not all of them. This table has hundreds of thousands of clones, approximately 83% appearing once. These data also formed part of another study, on human thymus T cells.

Sequencing input: thymocytes. The source is a girl in the first two years of life with a congenital heart defect.

This chain uses TRBV4-3 with TRBJ1-2, with D possibly matching TRBD1 (5 bases). The V end lost 2 bases, the J end lost 5 bases, and 12 bases lay between the germline ends. Germline values: CDR1 LGHNA, CDR2 YSLEER. The CDR3 contains 14 residues. The CDR3 DNA follows: TGCGCCAGCAGCCAATCCAGACAGCCATATGGCTACACCTTC. As protein: CASSQSRQPYGYTF.

CDR3 sequence: CASSREGAGYGYTF. In nucleotides, the CDR3 is TGTGCCAGCTCTCGGGAGGGCGCAGGCTATGGCTACACCTTC. The chain combines TRBV2 with TRBJ1-2; D is undetermined. V lost 8 bases and J 4 bases, leaving 17 bases between the germline ends. Germline values: CDR1 SNHLY, CDR2 FYNNEI. The CDR3 spans 14 residues.

The V and J genes are TRBV28 and TRBJ2-7, with a possible D match to TRBD1 (5 bases). The CDR3 spans 19 residues. Trimming removed 3 bases from V and 4 bases from J, with 28 bases in between. Germline-derived CDR1 and CDR2 are MDHEN and SYDVKM. CDR3 sequence reads: CASSFGRRSRVRRKYEQYF. DNA of the CDR3: TGTGCCAGCAGTTTTGGTCGCAGGAGCAGGGTACGTAGGAAATACGAGCAGTACTTC.

V usage is TRBV18 and J usage is TRBJ2-5; 9 bases are shared with TRBD1. The CDR3 is made up of 15 amino acids. The germline gives CDR1 KGHSH, CDR2 LQKENI. The V gene end was trimmed by 4 bases and the J gene end by 4 bases; junction bases not matched to a gene: 7. The CDR3 protein is CASSQRQGVRETQYF. In DNA, the CDR3 is TGTGCCAGCTCACAGAGACAGGGGGTACGAGAGACCCAGTACTTC. The full variable domain, its missing parts supplied by reference TRBV18 and TRBJ2-5, is NAGVMQNPRHLVRRRGQEARLRCSPMKGHSHVYWYRQLPEEGLKFMVYLQKENIIDESGMPKERFSAEFPKEGPSILRIQQVVRGDSAAYFCASSQRQGVRETQYFGPGTRLLVL.

CDR3: CASSIAGGRGLEEQFF. The CDR3 DNA reads as TGTGCCAGTAGTATAGCGGGAGGGCGGGGACTCGAGGAGCAGTTCTTC. V usage is TRBV19 and J usage is TRBJ2-1; the match to TRBD2 covers 8 bases. The V segment lost 1 base and the J segment 10 bases; nucleotides outside the gene matches: 12. The V gene's germline CDR1 is LNHDA and CDR2 SQIVND (reference sequence). The CDR3 spans 16 residues.